The clone carrying this T cell receptor beta chain was observed a handful of times. The sample originates from a study of regulatory T cells in long-lasting Graves disease. Assembly of TCR beta libraries relied on iRepertoire HTBI primers together with Arm-PCR of CDR3 regions. TCRdb passed the multiplex PCR reads through MiXCR, listing each CDR3 protein once. Among over 400,000 distinct CDR3 sequences listed, around 15% were seen once. Time point of the sample: newly diagnosed GD, antithyroid drugs for less than 3 months. There was RNA extracted from PBMCs, and the TCR library was made from it. Separately, the same data were catalogued under a study of T cells in Graves' hyperthyroidism and ophthalmopathy. This second study says: Patients aged 18 to 65 had newly diagnosed hyperthyroidism that had lasted under 2 months. Diagnosing involved the use of clinical symptoms, serum thyroxine and TRAb, thyroid ultrasound and orbital computed tomography. An initial round of RT-PCR targeting the TCR CDR3 relied on the HTBI primer set.

This receptor was obtained from a woman between 45 and 65 years old with Graves disease. The input for sequencing was peripheral blood mononuclear cells (PBMCs), taken at new diagnosis, from a patient treated with antithyroid drugs.

CDR3 amino acids: CASSLGSLNTEAFF. The CDR3 DNA sequence: TGTGCCAGCAGTTTGGGCAGCCTGAACACTGAAGCTTTCTTT. This sequence joins TRBV12-3 or TRBV12-4 and TRBJ1-1; D remains ambiguous. The CDR3 consists of 14 residues. V dropped 3 bases and J dropped 0 bases, with 8 bases sitting between them.